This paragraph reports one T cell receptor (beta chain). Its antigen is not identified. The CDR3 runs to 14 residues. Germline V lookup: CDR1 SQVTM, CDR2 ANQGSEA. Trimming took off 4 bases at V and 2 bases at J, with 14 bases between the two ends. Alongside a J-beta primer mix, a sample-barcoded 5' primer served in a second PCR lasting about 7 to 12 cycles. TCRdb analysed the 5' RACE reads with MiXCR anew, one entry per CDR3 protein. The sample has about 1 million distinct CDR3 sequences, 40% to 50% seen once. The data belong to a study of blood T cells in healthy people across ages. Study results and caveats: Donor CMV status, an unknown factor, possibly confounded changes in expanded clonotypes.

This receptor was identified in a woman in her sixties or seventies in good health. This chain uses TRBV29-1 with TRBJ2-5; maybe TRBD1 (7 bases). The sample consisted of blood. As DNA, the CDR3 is TGCAGCGTTGTCCCAGGGGGGATGCAAGAGACCCAGTACTTC. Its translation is CSVVPGGMQETQYF.